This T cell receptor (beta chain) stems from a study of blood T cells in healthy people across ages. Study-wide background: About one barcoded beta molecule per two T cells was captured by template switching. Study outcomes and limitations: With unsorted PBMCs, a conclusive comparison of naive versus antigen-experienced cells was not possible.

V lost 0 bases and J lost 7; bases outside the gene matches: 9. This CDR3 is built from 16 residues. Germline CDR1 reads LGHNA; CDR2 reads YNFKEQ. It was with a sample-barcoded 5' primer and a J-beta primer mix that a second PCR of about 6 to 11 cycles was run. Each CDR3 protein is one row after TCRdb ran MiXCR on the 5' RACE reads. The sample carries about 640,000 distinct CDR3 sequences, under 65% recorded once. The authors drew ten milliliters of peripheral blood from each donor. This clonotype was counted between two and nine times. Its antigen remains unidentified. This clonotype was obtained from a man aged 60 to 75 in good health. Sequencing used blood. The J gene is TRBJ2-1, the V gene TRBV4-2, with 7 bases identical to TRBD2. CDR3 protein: CASSQEGSGEGNEQFF. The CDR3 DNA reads TGTGCCAGCAGCCAAGAGGGTTCGGGGGAGGGTAATGAGCAGTTCTTC.